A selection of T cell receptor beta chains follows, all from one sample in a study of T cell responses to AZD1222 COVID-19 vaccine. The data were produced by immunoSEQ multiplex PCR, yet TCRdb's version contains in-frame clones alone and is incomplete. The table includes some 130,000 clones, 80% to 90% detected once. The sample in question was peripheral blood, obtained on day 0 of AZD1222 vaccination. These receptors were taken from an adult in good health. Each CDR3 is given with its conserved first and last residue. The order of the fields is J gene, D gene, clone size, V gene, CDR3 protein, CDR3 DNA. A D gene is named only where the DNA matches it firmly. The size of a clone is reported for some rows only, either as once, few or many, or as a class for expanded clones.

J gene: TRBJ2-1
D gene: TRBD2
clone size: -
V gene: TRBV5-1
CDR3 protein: CASSLAITRLARNEQFF
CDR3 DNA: TGCGCCAGCAGCTTGGCAATTACGAGACTAGCGCGCAATGAGCAGTTCTTC

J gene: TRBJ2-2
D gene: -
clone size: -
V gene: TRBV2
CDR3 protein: CASSDPGGSNTGELFF
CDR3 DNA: TGTGCCAGCAGTGACCCGGGCGGATCGAACACCGGGGAGCTGTTTTTT

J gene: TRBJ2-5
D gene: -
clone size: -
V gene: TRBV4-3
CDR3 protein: CASSQDRETQYF
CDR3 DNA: TGCGCCAGCAGCCAAGATCGAGAGACCCAGTACTTC

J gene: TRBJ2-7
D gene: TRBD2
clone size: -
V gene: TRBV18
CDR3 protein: CASSESGGSSYEQYF
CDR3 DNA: TGTGCCAGCTCAGAGAGCGGGGGTTCCTCCTACGAGCAGTACTTC

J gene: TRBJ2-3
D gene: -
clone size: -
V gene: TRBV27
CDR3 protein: CASSSSTVSTDTQYF
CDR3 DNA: TGTGCCAGCAGTTCGTCGACAGTTAGCACAGATACGCAGTATTTT

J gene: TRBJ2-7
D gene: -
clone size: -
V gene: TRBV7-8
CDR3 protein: CASSQRGSVSYEQYF
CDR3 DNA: TGTGCCAGCAGCCAAAGGGGTAGTGTGTCCTACGAGCAGTACTTC

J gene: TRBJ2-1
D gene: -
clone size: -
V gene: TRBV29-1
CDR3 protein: CSVGHTYNEQFF
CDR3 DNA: TGCAGCGTTGGACACACGTACAATGAGCAGTTCTTC

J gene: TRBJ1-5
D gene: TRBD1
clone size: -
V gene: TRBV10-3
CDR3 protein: CAISESGGSNQPQHF
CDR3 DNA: TGTGCCATCAGTGAATCAGGGGGGAGCAATCAGCCCCAGCATTTT

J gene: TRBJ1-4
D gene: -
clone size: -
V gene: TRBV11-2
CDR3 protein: CASSAQTSGVFEKLFF
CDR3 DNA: TGTGCCAGCAGCGCCCAGACATCAGGGGTTTTTGAAAAACTGTTTTTT

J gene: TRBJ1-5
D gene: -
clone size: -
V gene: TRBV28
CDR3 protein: CASSKGGDQPQHF
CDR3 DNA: TGTGCCAGCAGCAAGGGAGGGGATCAGCCCCAGCATTTT

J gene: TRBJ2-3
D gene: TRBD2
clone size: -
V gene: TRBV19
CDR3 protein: CASSPNRGLAGGPADTQYF
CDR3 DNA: TGTGCCAGTAGTCCGAACAGGGGGCTAGCGGGAGGGCCGGCGGATACGCAGTATTTT

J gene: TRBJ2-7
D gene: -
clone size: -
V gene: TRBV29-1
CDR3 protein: CSAQTDPYEQYF
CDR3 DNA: TGCAGCGCACAGACTGACCCCTACGAGCAGTACTTC

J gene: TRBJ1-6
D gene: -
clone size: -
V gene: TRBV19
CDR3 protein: CASSQGENSPLHF
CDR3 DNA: TGTGCCAGTAGTCAGGGAGAAAATTCACCCCTCCACTTT

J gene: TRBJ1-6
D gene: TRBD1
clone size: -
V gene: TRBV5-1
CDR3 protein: CASTRDRDRNSPLHF
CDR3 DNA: TGCGCCAGCACCCGAGATCGGGACAGAAATTCACCCCTCCACTTT

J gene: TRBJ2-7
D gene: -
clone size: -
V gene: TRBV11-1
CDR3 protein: CASSPDRF
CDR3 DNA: TGTGCCAGCAGCCCGGACAGATTC

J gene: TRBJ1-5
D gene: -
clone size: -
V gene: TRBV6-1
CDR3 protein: CASSEGYQPQHF
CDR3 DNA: TGTGCCAGCAGTGAAGGATACCAGCCCCAGCATTTT

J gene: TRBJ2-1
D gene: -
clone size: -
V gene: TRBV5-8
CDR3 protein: CAPDGLGGPVSYNEQFF
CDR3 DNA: TGTGCCCCGGACGGCCTAGGGGGGCCGGTAAGTTACAATGAGCAGTTCTTC

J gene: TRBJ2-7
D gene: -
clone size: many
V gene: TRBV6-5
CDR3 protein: CASSQRPEGSEQYF
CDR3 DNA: TGTGCCAGCAGCCAACGTCCCGAAGGTTCCGAGCAGTACTTC

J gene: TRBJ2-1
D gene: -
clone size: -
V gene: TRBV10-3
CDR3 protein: CAIKRTDNSYNEQFF
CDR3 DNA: TGTGCCATCAAAAGGACAGACAATTCCTACAATGAGCAGTTCTTC